This TCR beta chain was captured by sequencing in a study of response to subunit inactivated influenza vaccine. This clonotype came up a few times. The V segment lost 0 bases and the J segment 6 bases; nucleotides outside the gene matches: 7. Per the germline V gene, CDR1 is LNHNV and CDR2 is YYDKDF (reference sequence). This CDR3 spans 18 amino acids. Via MiXCR, TCRdb re-called the RT-PCR reads, giving one row per CDR3 protein. Among about 800,000 distinct CDR3 sequences, 21% were seen once, and the ten largest hold roughly 10%. This receptor was taken from a man aged 50 to 59 who received an inactivated influenza vaccine. The sample here was PBMCs from blood, taken 5 days after vaccination. The chain joins TRBV15 to TRBJ2-1, with 14 bases aligning to TRBD2. In DNA, the CDR3 is TGTGCCACCAGCAGAGATTCGGGACTAGCGGGGGTGTTCAATGAGCAGTTCTTC. Its protein product is CATSRDSGLAGVFNEQFF.